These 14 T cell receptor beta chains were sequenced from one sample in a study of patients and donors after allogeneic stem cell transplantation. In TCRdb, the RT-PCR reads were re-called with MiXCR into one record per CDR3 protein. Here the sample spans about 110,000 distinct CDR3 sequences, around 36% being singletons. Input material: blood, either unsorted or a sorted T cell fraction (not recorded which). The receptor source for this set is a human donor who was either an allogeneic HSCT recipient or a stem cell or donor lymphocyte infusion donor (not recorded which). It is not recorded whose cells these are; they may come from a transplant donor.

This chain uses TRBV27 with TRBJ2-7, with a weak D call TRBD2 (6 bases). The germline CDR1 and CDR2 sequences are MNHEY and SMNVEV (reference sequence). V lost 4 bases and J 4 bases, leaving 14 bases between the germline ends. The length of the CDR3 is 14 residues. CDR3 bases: TGTGCCAGCAGTTCGACCAGACTAGTGTACGAGCAGTACTTC. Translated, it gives CASSSTRLVYEQYF.

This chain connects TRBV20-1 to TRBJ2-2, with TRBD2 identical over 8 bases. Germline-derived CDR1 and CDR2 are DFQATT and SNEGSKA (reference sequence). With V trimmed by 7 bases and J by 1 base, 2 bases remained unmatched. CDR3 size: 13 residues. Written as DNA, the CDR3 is TGCAGTGTAGCGGGACAGAACACCGGGGAGCTGTTTTTT. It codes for CSVAGQNTGELFF.

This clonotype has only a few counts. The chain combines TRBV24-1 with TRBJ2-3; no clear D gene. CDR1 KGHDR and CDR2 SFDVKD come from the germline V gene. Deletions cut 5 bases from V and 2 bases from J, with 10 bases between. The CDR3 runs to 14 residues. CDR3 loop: CATSGAAPTDTQYF. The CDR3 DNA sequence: TGTGCCACCAGTGGGGCAGCCCCCACAGATACGCAGTATTTT.

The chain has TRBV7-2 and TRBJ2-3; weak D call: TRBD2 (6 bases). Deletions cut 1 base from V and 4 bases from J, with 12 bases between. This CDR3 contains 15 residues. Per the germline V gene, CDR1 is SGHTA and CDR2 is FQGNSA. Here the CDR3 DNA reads TGTGCCAGCAGCTTAGTAATGGGGGACTCAGATACGCAGTATTTT. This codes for CASSLVMGDSDTQYF. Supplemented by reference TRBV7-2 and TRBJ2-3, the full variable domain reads GAGVSQSPSNKVTEKGKDVELRCDPISGHTALYWYRQSLGQGLEFLIYFQGNSAPDKSGLPSDRFSAERTGGSVSTLTIQRTQQEDSAVYLCASSLVMGDSDTQYFGPGTRLTVL.

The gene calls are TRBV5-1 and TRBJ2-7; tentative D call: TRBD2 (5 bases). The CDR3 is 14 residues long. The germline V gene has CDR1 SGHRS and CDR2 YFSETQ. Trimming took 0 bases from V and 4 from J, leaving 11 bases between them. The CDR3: CASSLGESRYEQYF. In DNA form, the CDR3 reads TGCGCCAGCAGCTTGGGGGAGTCGAGATACGAGCAGTACTTC.

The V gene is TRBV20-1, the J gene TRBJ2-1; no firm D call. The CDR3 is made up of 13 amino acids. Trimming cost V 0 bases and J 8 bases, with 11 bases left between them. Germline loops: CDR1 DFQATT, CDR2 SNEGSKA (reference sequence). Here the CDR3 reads CSARDSPDDEQFF. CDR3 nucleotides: TGCAGTGCTAGAGACAGCCCGGACGATGAGCAGTTCTTC.

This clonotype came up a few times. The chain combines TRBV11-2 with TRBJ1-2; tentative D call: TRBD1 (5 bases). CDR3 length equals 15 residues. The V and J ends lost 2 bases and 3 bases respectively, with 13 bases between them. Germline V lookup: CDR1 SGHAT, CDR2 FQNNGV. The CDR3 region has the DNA TGTGCCAGCAGCTTAAGTCGGGGGAGGGACTATGGCTACACCTTC. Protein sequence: CASSLSRGRDYGYTF.

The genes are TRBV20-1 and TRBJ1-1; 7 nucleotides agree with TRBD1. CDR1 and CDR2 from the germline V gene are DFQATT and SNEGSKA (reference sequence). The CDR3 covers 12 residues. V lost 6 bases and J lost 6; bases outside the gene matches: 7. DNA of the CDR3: TGCAGTGCCGGGACAGCTGTTTCTGAAGCTTTCTTT. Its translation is CSAGTAVSEAFF.

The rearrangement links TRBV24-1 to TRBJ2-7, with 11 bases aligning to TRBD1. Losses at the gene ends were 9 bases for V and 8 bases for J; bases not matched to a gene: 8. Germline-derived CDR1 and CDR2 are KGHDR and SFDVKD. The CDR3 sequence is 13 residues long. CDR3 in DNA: TGTGCCACCGCCGGGACAGGGGGAAAGCAGCAGTACTTC. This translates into CATAGTGGKQQYF.

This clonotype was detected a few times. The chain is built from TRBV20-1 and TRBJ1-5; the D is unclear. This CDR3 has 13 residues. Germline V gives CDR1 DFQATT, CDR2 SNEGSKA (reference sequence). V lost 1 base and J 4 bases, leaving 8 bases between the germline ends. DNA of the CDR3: TGCAGTGCTAGAGGAGTAATTAATCAGCCCCAGCATTTT. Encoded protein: CSARGVINQPQHF.

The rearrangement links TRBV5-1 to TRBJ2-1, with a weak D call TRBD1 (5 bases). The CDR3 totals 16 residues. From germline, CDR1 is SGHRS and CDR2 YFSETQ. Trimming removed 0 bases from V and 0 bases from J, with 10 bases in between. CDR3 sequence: CASSLGRTFSYNEQFF. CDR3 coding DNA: TGCGCCAGCAGCTTGGGGCGGACATTCTCCTACAATGAGCAGTTCTTC.

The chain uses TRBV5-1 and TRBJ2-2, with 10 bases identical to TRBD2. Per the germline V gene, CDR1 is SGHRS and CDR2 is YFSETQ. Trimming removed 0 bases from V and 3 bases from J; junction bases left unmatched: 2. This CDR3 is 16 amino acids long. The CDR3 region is CASSLGLAGHTGELFF. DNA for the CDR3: TGCGCCAGCAGCTTGGGACTAGCGGGCCACACCGGGGAGCTGTTTTTT.

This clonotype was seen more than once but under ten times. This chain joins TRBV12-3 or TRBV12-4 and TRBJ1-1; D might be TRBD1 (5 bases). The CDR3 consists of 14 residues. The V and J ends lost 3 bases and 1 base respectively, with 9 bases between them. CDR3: CASSFGGGNTEAFF. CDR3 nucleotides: TGTGCCAGCAGTTTCGGTGGGGGGAACACTGAAGCTTTCTTT.

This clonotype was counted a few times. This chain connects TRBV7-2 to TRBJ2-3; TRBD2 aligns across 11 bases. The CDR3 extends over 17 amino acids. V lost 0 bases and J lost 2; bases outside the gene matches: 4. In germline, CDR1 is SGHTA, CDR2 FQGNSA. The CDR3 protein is CASSLARTSGYTDTQYF. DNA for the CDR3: TGTGCCAGCAGCTTAGCGAGGACTAGCGGGTACACAGATACGCAGTATTTT.